These 12 T cell receptor beta chains were sequenced from one sample in a study of cytotoxic CD8 clonotypes in ibrutinib-treated CLL. Assay used: immunoSEQ multiplex PCR; TCRdb lists only in-frame clones, some missing. The repertoire holds 90,000 to 95,000 clones, with roughly three quarters as singletons. The starting material was PBMCs, obtained after 24 months of ibrutinib treatment. Every receptor here comes from a human donor with chronic lymphocytic leukemia.

The chain carries TRBV7-3 and TRBJ1-1; no firm D call. The CDR3 has 13 residues. Germline V CDR1 and CDR2: SGHTA, FQGTGA. V lost 4 bases, J lost 5 bases, and 11 bases lay in between. CDR3 loop: CASSSKGGTEAFF. The DNA for the CDR3 is TGTGCCAGCAGCTCCAAGGGTGGGACTGAAGCTTTCTTT.

This clone was picked up one time. The V gene is TRBV7-2, the J gene TRBJ1-2; 7 bases align to TRBD1. The ends lost 6 bases at V and 8 bases at J; junction bases unmatched: 12. The CDR3 contains 14 residues. Germline-derived CDR1 and CDR2 are SGHTA and FQGNSA. For the CDR3, the DNA is TGTGCCAGCAGTCCTCGGGAGGGGGCGCAGGGCTACACCTTC. It specifies CASSPREGAQGYTF.

The sample holds one count of this clone. The gene calls are TRBV4-3 and TRBJ2-7; 9 bases match TRBD2. Germline V gene data show CDR1 as LGHNA and CDR2 as YSLEER. The CDR3 is 17 residues long. V gave up 4 bases and J gave up 0 bases; unmatched junction bases: 10. The CDR3, as DNA: TGCGCCAGCAGCCCCGTCCGACTAGCGGCGAGCTCCTACGAGCAGTACTTC. This gives the protein CASSPVRLAASSYEQYF.

The DNA of the CDR3 is TGTGCCAGCTCACAAGGGGCCAGCAATCAGCCCCAGCATTTT. It specifies CASSQGASNQPQHF. The V call is TRBV18, the J call TRBJ1-5, with TRBD1 as a possible D gene (5 bases). Germline CDR1 is KGHSH and CDR2 is LQKENI. The CDR3 extends over 14 amino acids. Trimming removed 4 bases at V and 1 base at J, with 8 bases between.

The J gene is TRBJ1-5, the V gene TRBV18; 8 positions match TRBD1. V trimming: 3 bases; J trimming: 9 bases; junction bases outside the gene matches: 7. Germline CDR1 and CDR2: KGHSH and LQKENI. The CDR3 loop spans 14 amino acids. CDR3 in amino acids: CASSPDRAQGPQHF. DNA of the CDR3: TGTGCCAGCTCACCGGACAGGGCGCAGGGGCCCCAGCATTTT. Full variable domain (outside the CDR3, taken from reference TRBV18 and TRBJ1-5): NAGVMQNPRHLVRRRGQEARLRCSPMKGHSHVYWYRQLPEEGLKFMVYLQKENIIDESGMPKERFSAEFPKEGPSILRIQQVVRGDSAAYFCASSPDRAQGPQHFGDGTRLSIL.

The rearrangement joins TRBV27 to TRBJ2-3; D gene ambiguous. V lost 2 bases and J lost 2, with 17 bases in between. Germline CDR1 reads MNHEY; CDR2 reads SMNVEV (reference sequence). The CDR3 runs to 17 residues. CDR3 in amino acids: CASSLGPSTTYTDTQYF. The CDR3 coding sequence is TGTGCCAGCAGTTTAGGTCCCAGCACGACGTACACAGATACGCAGTATTTT.

V and J are TRBV28 and TRBJ1-1; D gene uncertain. Trimming took off 3 bases at V and 0 bases at J, with 11 bases between the two ends. The germline V gene encodes CDR1 MDHEN and CDR2 SYDVKM. The CDR3 has 15 residues. This chain's CDR3 is CASSLPTSMNTEAFF. In DNA, the CDR3 is TGTGCCAGCAGTTTGCCAACCTCGATGAACACTGAAGCTTTCTTT.

This chain connects TRBV5-1 to TRBJ2-5; 11 bases fit TRBD2. The CDR3 runs 16 residues. The germline V gene encodes CDR1 SGHRS and CDR2 YFSETQ. The ends lost 4 bases at V and 4 bases at J; junction bases unmatched: 9. CDR3 in DNA: TGCGCCAGCAGCGTGAGCAGCCTAGCGGGAGGAGAGACCCAGTACTTC. This sequence encodes CASSVSSLAGGETQYF.

The V gene is TRBV5-1, the J gene TRBJ2-5; D is unclear. With 3 bases removed from V and 5 bases from J, the gap between germline ends came to 11 bases. The CDR3 consists of 13 residues. The germline V gene has CDR1 SGHRS and CDR2 YFSETQ. CDR3 bases: TGCGCCAGCAGCTCTTCTATGGGGGAGACCCAGTACTTC. This sequence encodes CASSSSMGETQYF.

The chain recombines TRBV7-3 with TRBJ1-1, with a weak D call TRBD1 (6 bases). Trimming shortened V by 5 bases and J by 1 base, and 14 bases separated the two germline ends. This CDR3 comprises 15 residues. The germline V gene has CDR1 SGHTA and CDR2 FQGTGA. The DNA for the CDR3 is TGTGCCAGCAGCGCCACGACAGGCCGGAACACTGAAGCTTTCTTT. It yields the protein CASSATTGRNTEAFF.

The V gene is TRBV28, the J gene TRBJ1-4; a possible D gene is TRBD1 (6 bases). With 6 bases removed from V and 6 bases from J, the gap between germline ends came to 20 bases. CDR3 length: 16 amino acids. Germline V gene data show CDR1 as MDHEN and CDR2 as SYDVKM. DNA of the CDR3: TGTGCCAGCAGCTTGATATTACAGGGAACAGATGAAAAACTGTTTTTT. Translating it yields CASSLILQGTDEKLFF.

The chain recombines TRBV5-1 with TRBJ2-4, with 8 bases that match TRBD1. The junction had 3 bases not matched to a gene; V was cut back by 1 base and J by 3 bases. The CDR3 length is 15 residues. CDR1 and CDR2 (germline): SGHRS, YFSETQ. The CDR3 is CASSLQGAVKNIQYF. As DNA, the CDR3 is TGCGCCAGCAGCTTGCAGGGGGCGGTCAAAAACATTCAGTACTTC.